The next 17 T cell receptor beta chains were all read from a single sample in a study of a mutant IDH1 vaccine in newly diagnosed glioma. TCRdb keeps only in-frame clones here, not all; method: immunoSEQ multiplex PCR. The sample lists tens of thousands of clones; 75% were seen once. Their specific antigens are unknown. The sample's time point: week 47, end of study. The investigators gave 300 ug of mutant IDH1 20-mer peptide in each vaccine dose, together with topical imiquimod. The specimen was PBMCs, collected from a glioma patient whose treatment included an IDH1 peptide vaccine. The receptor set was obtained from a man in his forties or fifties with glioma.

The gene calls are TRBV30 and TRBJ1-3, with D possibly TRBD1 on 5 matching bases. The length of the CDR3 is 16 residues. The ends were cut back, 2 bases at V and 0 bases at J, with 14 bases in the middle. Germline CDR1 is GTSNPN and CDR2 is SVGIG (reference sequence). The CDR3 reads CAWSRRGTYSGNTIYF. DNA for the CDR3: TGTGCCTGGAGTCGGAGGGGCACCTACTCTGGAAACACCATATATTTT.

The rearrangement links TRBV7-8 to TRBJ1-5, with D hard to call. Germline V lookup: CDR1 SGHVS, CDR2 FQNEAQ. Trimming took off 1 base at V and 7 bases at J, with 8 bases between the two ends. There are 13 residues in the CDR3. The CDR3 bases are TGTGCCAGCAGCTTAGGGGAGTTGCAGCCCCAGCATTTT. The encoded protein is CASSLGELQPQHF.

The rearrangement joins TRBV19 to TRBJ2-1; TRBD2 aligns across 8 bases. V was pared by 3 bases and J by 7 bases, with 8 bases of the junction left unmatched. This CDR3 contains 15 residues. CDR1 and CDR2 from the germline V gene are LNHDA and SQIVND (reference sequence). Written as DNA, the CDR3 is TGTGCCAGTAGTATTGGGCTAGCGGGTCCTAATGAGCAGTTCTTC. Translated, it gives CASSIGLAGPNEQFF.

This chain joins TRBV6-5 and TRBJ1-2, with 7 positions matching TRBD1. Losses at the gene ends were 0 bases for V and 4 bases for J; bases not matched to a gene: 5. Germline CDR1 is MNHEY and CDR2 is SVGAGI. The CDR3 has 15 residues. In DNA form, the CDR3 reads TGTGCCAGCAGTTACTCCCGGGACAGTGGCTATGGCTACACCTTC. This gives the protein CASSYSRDSGYGYTF.

V and J are TRBV5-1 and TRBJ1-1; 9 bases fit TRBD1. The V segment lost 0 bases and the J segment 1 base; nucleotides outside the gene matches: 10. Germline assignment: CDR1 SGHRS and CDR2 YFSETQ. This CDR3 has 18 residues. CDR3 region: CASSLGSTGGFSNTEAFF. The DNA for the CDR3 is TGCGCCAGCAGCTTGGGCTCTACAGGGGGCTTCTCGAACACTGAAGCTTTCTTT. Using reference TRBV5-1 and TRBJ1-1 for the parts outside the CDR3, the full variable domain is KAGVTQTPRYLIKTRGQQVTLSCSPISGHRSVSWYQQTPGQGLQFLFEYFSETQRNKGNFPGRFSGRQFSNSRSEMNVSTLELGDSALYLCASSLGSTGGFSNTEAFFGQGTRLTVV.

The rearrangement links TRBV11-2 to TRBJ2-7; D gene uncertain. Trimming stripped 5 bases from V and 4 bases from J, with 9 bases between. The CDR3 length is 12 residues. CDR1 and CDR2 (germline): SGHAT, FQNNGV. Written as DNA, the CDR3 is TGTGCCAGCAGCCCCCCGACTTACGAGCAGTACTTC. The encoded protein is CASSPPTYEQYF.

V gene TRBV6-5 combines with J gene TRBJ2-2; TRBD1 is a possible D gene (6 bases). The CDR3 spans 15 residues. Trimming left V 3 bases short and J 3 bases short, with 11 bases between. From germline, CDR1 is MNHEY and CDR2 SVGAGI. CDR3 protein: CASSYSWGHTGELFF. Written as DNA, the CDR3 is TGTGCCAGCAGTTATTCTTGGGGGCACACCGGGGAGCTGTTTTTT.

For the CDR3, the DNA is TGTGCCAGCAGCCCCGGGACAGGGGGGGAGACCCAGTACTTC. This sequence encodes CASSPGTGGETQYF. The chain combines TRBV7-9 with TRBJ2-5; 11 bases align to TRBD1. The CDR3 consists of 14 residues. Germline loops: CDR1 SEHNR, CDR2 FQNEAQ (reference sequence). V was clipped by 5 bases and J by 5 bases; unmatched bases: 4. The variable domain in full, with the rest retrieved from reference TRBV7-9 and TRBJ2-5, is DTGVSQNPRHKITKRGQNVTFRCDPISEHNRLYWYRQTLGQGPEFLTYFQNEAQLEKSRLLSDRFSAERPKGSFSTLEIQRTEQGDSAMYLCASSPGTGGETQYFGPGTRLLVL.

The chain uses TRBV9 and TRBJ2-6; D possibly corresponds to TRBD2 (5 bases). Per the germline V gene, CDR1 is SGDLS and CDR2 is YYNGEE. This CDR3 is built from 15 residues. V lost 4 bases, J lost 3 bases, and 11 bases lay in between. The CDR3 loop is CASSLIGGGANVLTF. The CDR3 DNA is TGTGCCAGCAGCTTAATTGGAGGTGGGGCCAACGTCCTGACTTTC.

V usage is TRBV5-6 and J usage is TRBJ2-2; 7 nucleotides agree with TRBD2. The germline gives CDR1 SGHDT, CDR2 YYEEEE. The CDR3 is made up of 13 amino acids. The junction had 2 bases not matched to a gene; V was cut back by 3 bases and J by 6 bases. DNA of the CDR3: TGTGCCAGCAGCTCTGGGGGGGCCGGGGAGCTGTTTTTT. This translates into CASSSGGAGELFF.

As concerns this clone: No DNA is shown, since the ends of the CDR3 on it are uncertain; the CDR3 is the one TCRdb lists. The chain links TRBV9 to TRBJ2-1; no DNA check was done on the table's D call, TRBD2. The germline gives CDR1 SGDLS, CDR2 YYNGEE. Including both end residues, the CDR3 is 16 amino acids long. Here the CDR3 reads CASSPRAGDFGNEQFF.

CDR3 nucleotides: TGTGCCAGCAGTTACTCGAATCTGGGCGATACGCAGTATTTT. As protein: CASSYSNLGDTQYF. The chain has TRBV6-5 and TRBJ2-3, with D hard to call. V was pared by 0 bases and J by 6 bases, with 10 bases between. This CDR3 spans 14 amino acids. Germline lookup yields CDR1 MNHEY and CDR2 SVGAGI.

This chain uses TRBV11-2 with TRBJ2-7; D is perhaps TRBD1 or TRBD2 (5 bases each). Between the trimmed V and J ends, which lost 5 bases and 0 bases, there was a span of 11 bases. The length of the CDR3 is 14 residues. Germline CDR1 reads SGHAT; CDR2 reads FQNNGV. CDR3 DNA: TGTGCCAGCAGCCTCGCAGGGAGCTCCTACGAGCAGTACGTC. Amino acids: CASSLAGSSYEQYV.

In its sample, this clone was seen once. This chain connects TRBV27 to TRBJ2-3; D is unresolved. Trimming pared 3 bases from V and 2 bases from J, leaving 9 bases between. Looked up from germline, CDR1 is MNHEY and CDR2 is SMNVEV (reference sequence). This CDR3 is built from 14 residues. CDR3 coding DNA: TGTGCCAGCAGTTTGAGCAGGAACACAGATACGCAGTATTTT. Encoded protein: CASSLSRNTDTQYF.

The chain links TRBV5-1 to TRBJ1-1; 7 bases line up with TRBD1. CDR3 size: 15 residues. Germline V gives CDR1 SGHRS, CDR2 YFSETQ. Germline trimming cut 4 bases from V and 6 bases from J; bases unmatched to any gene: 12. The CDR3 here is CASSKDQGVTAEAFF. The CDR3 DNA follows: TGCGCCAGCAGCAAAGATCAGGGGGTTACCGCTGAAGCTTTCTTT.

The gene calls are TRBV6-1 and TRBJ2-7, with D unresolved. This CDR3 has 15 amino acids. Trimming took 0 bases from V and 3 from J, leaving 12 bases between them. In germline, CDR1 is MNHNS, CDR2 SASEGT. The CDR3 protein is CASSEAVRNSYEQYF. As DNA, the CDR3 is TGTGCCAGCAGTGAAGCGGTTAGAAATAGCTACGAGCAGTACTTC.

The chain carries TRBV10-2 and TRBJ1-2, with D possibly being TRBD1 (5 bases). The CDR3 is made up of 15 amino acids. Germline V gives CDR1 WSHSY, CDR2 SAAADI. Trimming shortened V by 2 bases and J by 7 bases, and 17 bases separated the two germline ends. For the CDR3, the DNA is TGCGCCAGCAGTGAGGTAGCAGGGACTCTATTTGGCTACACCTTC. This codes for CASSEVAGTLFGYTF.